This T cell receptor (beta chain) was sequenced in a study of OX40 agonist ivuxolimab in advanced cancers. This clone was detected a few times. The data were produced by immunoSEQ multiplex PCR, yet TCRdb's version contains in-frame clones alone and is incomplete. The sample includes tens of thousands of clones, approximately 80% of them seen just once. Blood sampling was done at baseline, cycle 4 day 1, and cycle 7 day 1. Germline CDR1 reads SGHRS; CDR2 reads YFSETQ. J gave up 6 bases and V 1 base, and 3 bases lay outside the gene matches. The CDR3 covers 13 residues. This sample comprised CD4+ or CD8+ T cells sorted from blood, obtained in a trial of the OX40 agonist ivuxolimab. V gene TRBV5-1 combines with J gene TRBJ2-7; the match to TRBD2 covers 8 bases. This receptor was taken from an adult with an advanced solid tumor such as melanoma, head and neck, liver or kidney cancer. The CDR3 spells CASSLKGLGEQYF. Here the CDR3 DNA reads TGCGCCAGCAGCTTGAAGGGACTAGGCGAGCAGTACTTC.